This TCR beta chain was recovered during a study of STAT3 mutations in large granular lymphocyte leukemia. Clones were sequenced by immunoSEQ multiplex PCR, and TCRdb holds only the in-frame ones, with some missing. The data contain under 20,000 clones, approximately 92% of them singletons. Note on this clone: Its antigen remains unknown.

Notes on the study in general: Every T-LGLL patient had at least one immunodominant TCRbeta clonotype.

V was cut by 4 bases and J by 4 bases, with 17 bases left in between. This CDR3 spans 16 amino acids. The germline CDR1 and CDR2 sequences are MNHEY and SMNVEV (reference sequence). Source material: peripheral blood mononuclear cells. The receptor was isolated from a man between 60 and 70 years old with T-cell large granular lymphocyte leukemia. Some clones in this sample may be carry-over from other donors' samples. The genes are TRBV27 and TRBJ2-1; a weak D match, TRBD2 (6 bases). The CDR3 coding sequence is TGTGCCAGCAGTTCTATTAGCGGAACCGTTTACAATGAGCAGTTCTTC. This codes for CASSSISGTVYNEQFF.